A selection of T cell receptor beta chains follows, all from one sample in a study of cytomegalovirus exposure and HLA in healthy donors. The assay was immunoSEQ multiplex PCR, and TCRdb's table has in-frame clones only and misses some. In the table there are 110,000 or so clones, 60% to 80% of which are singletons. Specimen: PBMCs. Receptors were obtained from a woman aged 25 to 39 in good health and CMV-seropositive. Both conserved end residues are part of each CDR3. The D gene is left open where the match is weak. Only part of the rows carry a size: once, few, many, or a class if the clone is expanded.

J	D	V	size	CDR3	DNA
TRBJ1-4	TRBD1	TRBV4-2	NA	CASSQEDRAVNEKLFF	TGTGCCAGCAGCCAAGAAGACAGGGCTGTTAATGAAAAACTGTTTTTT
TRBJ2-7	NA	TRBV6-1	NA	CASLAPSYEQYF	TGTGCCAGCCTGGCCCCCTCCTACGAGCAGTACTTC
TRBJ2-1	TRBD2	TRBV7-2	NA	CASSPEATSGYNEQFF	TGTGCCAGCAGCCCCGAGGCGACTAGCGGCTACAATGAGCAGTTCTTC
TRBJ2-4	NA	TRBV2	NA	CASSEAGGTAKNIQYF	TGTGCCAGCAGTGAAGCTGGGGGGACTGCCAAAAACATTCAGTACTTC
TRBJ1-1	TRBD1	TRBV5-4	NA	CASSLPGQGFAEAFF	TGTGCCAGCAGCTTACCGGGACAGGGGTTCGCTGAAGCTTTCTTT
TRBJ1-1	NA	TRBV19	NA	CASSSDSNTEAFF	TGTGCCAGTAGTTCGGACAGCAACACTGAAGCTTTCTTT
TRBJ2-6	NA	TRBV6-6	NA	CASSWTVLAGANVLTF	TGTGCCAGCAGTTGGACAGTCTTGGCTGGGGCCAACGTCCTGACTTTC
TRBJ1-3	TRBD1	TRBV7-6	NA	CASSSGQGGNTIYF	TGTGCCAGCAGCTCGGGACAGGGTGGAAACACCATATATTTC
TRBJ2-3	TRBD2	TRBV9	NA	CASSEGTSGGGADTQYF	TGTGCCAGCAGCGAGGGAACTAGCGGGGGAGGGGCAGATACGCAGTATTTT
TRBJ2-5	TRBD2	TRBV30	NA	CAWSALAGGPGETQYF	TGTGCCTGGAGCGCACTAGCGGGGGGGCCTGGAGAGACCCAGTACTTC
TRBJ2-3	TRBD2	TRBV9	NA	CASSVVGTSGSDTQYF	TGTGCCAGCAGCGTAGTAGGGACTAGCGGGTCCGATACGCAGTATTTT
TRBJ2-1	TRBD1	TRBV5-6	NA	CASSLGPRQGAINEQFF	TGTGCCAGCAGCTTGGGCCCCAGACAGGGGGCCATCAATGAGCAGTTCTTC
TRBJ1-6	TRBD1	TRBV6-5	NA	CASSYTIQGDSPLHF	TGTGCCAGCAGTTACACCATACAGGGGGATTCACCCCTCCACTTT
TRBJ1-5	NA	TRBV5-8	few	CASSLTVSNQPQHF	TGTGCCAGCAGCTTGACAGTTAGCAATCAGCCCCAGCATTTT
TRBJ2-1	NA	TRBV27	NA	CASSLPHYNEQFF	TGTGCCAGCAGTTTACCCCACTACAATGAGCAGTTCTTC
TRBJ1-4	TRBD1	TRBV6-1	NA	CASSDLTPWTGLF	TGTGCCAGCAGCGACCTGACCCCCTGGACAGGGTTGTTT
TRBJ2-2	TRBD1	TRBV6-5	NA	CASSSTGGEGTGELFF	TGTGCCAGCAGTTCAACAGGGGGCGAGGGTACCGGGGAGCTGTTTTTT
TRBJ2-7	NA	TRBV30	few	CAWSAPRRKYF	TGTGCCTGGAGTGCCCCGCGGAGGAAGTACTTC
TRBJ2-3	NA	TRBV5-4	NA	CASSFAGDTDTQYF	TGTGCCAGCAGCTTTGCGGGTGACACAGATACGCAGTATTTT
TRBJ1-6	TRBD1	TRBV19	NA	CASNPQGAVSPLHF	TGTGCCAGTAATCCGCAGGGGGCGGTTTCACCCCTCCACTTT
TRBJ1-2	NA	TRBV30	few	CGSRVRYGYTF	TGTGGTTCGAGGGTGCGGTATGGCTACACCTTC
TRBJ1-4	NA	TRBV18	NA	CASSPTVGQGLEKLFF	TGTGCCAGCTCACCGACTGTTGGGCAGGGACTTGAAAAACTGTTTTTT
TRBJ1-1	NA	TRBV30	NA	CAWKGGARTEAFF	TGTGCCTGGAAGGGCGGGGCGCGCACTGAAGCTTTCTTT
TRBJ2-5	NA	TRBV7-3	NA	CASSLFLQETQYF	TGTGCCAGCAGCTTATTCCTTCAAGAGACCCAGTACTTC
TRBJ1-3	TRBD1	TRBV9	NA	CASSPSGQAGNTIYF	TGTGCCAGCAGCCCTTCCGGACAGGCCGGAAACACCATATATTTT
TRBJ2-1	NA	TRBV6-5	few	CASSYLRLGRNEQFF	TGTGCCAGCAGTTATCTCAGACTAGGAAGGAATGAGCAGTTCTTC
TRBJ2-3	NA	TRBV2	NA	CATQTWSSTDTQYF	TGTGCCACCCAGACTTGGTCTAGCACAGATACGCAGTATTTT
TRBJ1-1	NA	TRBV9	few	CASSPSTGWTEAFF	TGTGCCAGCAGCCCGAGTACGGGTTGGACTGAAGCTTTCTTT
TRBJ2-1	NA	TRBV9	NA	CASSVETTIRNEQFF	TGTGCCAGCAGCGTAGAAACTACCATTCGCAATGAGCAGTTCTTC
TRBJ1-5	NA	TRBV7-8	NA	CASSLAGGNQPQHF	TGTGCCAGCAGCTTAGCGGGGGGGAATCAGCCCCAGCATTTT
TRBJ2-7	NA	TRBV10-3	NA	CAISSRGTYEQYF	TGTGCCATCAGTTCGCGGGGAACCTACGAGCAGTACTTC
TRBJ1-4	NA	TRBV2	NA	CASSEGGGNEKLFF	TGTGCCAGCAGTGAAGGGGGAGGGAATGAAAAACTGTTTTTT
TRBJ2-2	NA	TRBV7-9	NA	CASSFDTGFTGELFF	TGTGCCAGCAGCTTCGACACAGGGTTTACCGGGGAGCTGTTTTTT
TRBJ2-1	TRBD2	TRBV5-1	NA	CASSLRAGDNEQFF	TGCGCCAGCAGCTTAAGGGCGGGAGACAATGAGCAGTTCTTC
TRBJ1-4	NA	TRBV5-1	once	CASSGKGATNEKLFF	TGCGCCAGCAGCGGAAAGGGGGCAACTAATGAAAAACTGTTTTTT
TRBJ1-2	NA	TRBV19	once	CASSIAGGYTF	TGTGCCAGTAGTATAGCAGGTGGCTACACCTTC
TRBJ2-6	NA	TRBV19	NA	CASNRVSGANVLTF	TGTGCCAGTAACCGGGTCTCTGGGGCCAACGTCCTGACTTTC
TRBJ2-5	TRBD2	TRBV10-3	NA	CAISEMNPGTSGETQYF	TGTGCCATCAGTGAAATGAACCCCGGGACTAGCGGGGAGACCCAGTACTTC
TRBJ1-1	NA	TRBV11-2	NA	CASSFTGLNTEAFF	TGTGCCAGCAGTTTCACAGGGCTGAACACTGAAGCTTTCTTT
TRBJ2-7	TRBD1	TRBV6-5	NA	CASSRQGWEPYEQYF	TGTGCCAGCAGCCGACAGGGTTGGGAACCCTACGAGCAGTACTTC
TRBJ2-7	TRBD2	TRBV28	NA	CASSLTGGPYEQYF	TGTGCCAGCAGTTTAACGGGAGGGCCCTACGAGCAGTACTTC
TRBJ2-4	NA	TRBV25-1	once	CASSDDSLAKNIQYF	TGTGCCAGCAGTGACGACAGTTTAGCCAAAAACATTCAGTACTTC
TRBJ2-2	TRBD2	TRBV10-3	NA	CAISESSGILNTGELFF	TGTGCCATCAGTGAGTCTAGCGGGATATTGAACACCGGGGAGCTGTTTTTT